A single sample gave rise to the 13 T cell receptor beta chains below, sequenced in a study of CD8+CD57+ T cells in acquired aplastic anemia. Genomic DNA constituted the template upon which TCR beta VDJ and CDR3 profiling was performed. Using its own MiXCR run on the reads, TCRdb lists one record per CDR3 protein. Among 80,000 or so distinct CDR3 sequences listed, roughly two thirds were seen once. Before being chosen for sequencing, patients had shown CD8+CD57+ cell expansion by flow cytometry. Sequences were obtained from sorted CD4+, CD8+, or CD8+CD57+ T cells (not recorded which) from PBMCs. The receptors shown here come from a human donor with aplastic anemia.

CDR3 sequence (DNA): TGTGCCACCAGCAGGCCATTTGGGACAGGGGGCGCGAGGGGAACTGAAGCTTTCTTT. It is translated as CATSRPFGTGGARGTEAFF. The chain joins TRBV15 to TRBJ1-1; TRBD1 matches at 12 bases. V was clipped by 3 bases and J by 5 bases; unmatched bases: 16. This CDR3 is built from 19 residues. Germline V gene lookup returns CDR1 LNHNV and CDR2 YYDKDF (reference sequence).

This clonotype was recorded once. The V and J genes are TRBV25-1 and TRBJ1-6; no reliable D call. In germline, CDR1 is MGHDK, CDR2 SYGVNS. The CDR3 runs 14 residues. Trimming pared 2 bases from V and 4 bases from J, leaving 6 bases between. DNA for the CDR3: TGTGCCAGCAGTGAAACTACTTATAATTCACCCCTCCACTTT. This encodes CASSETTYNSPLHF.

This clonotype was recorded at least ten times. V gene TRBV4-1 combines with J gene TRBJ1-1, with D unresolved. This CDR3 contains 13 residues. Trimming cost V 1 base and J 3 bases, with 6 bases left between them. The germline CDR1 and CDR2 sequences are MGHRA and YSYEKL. The DNA for the CDR3 is TGCGCCAGCAGCCAAGCCCCCGACACTGAAGCTTTCTTT. Amino acids: CASSQAPDTEAFF.

This chain connects TRBV20-1 to TRBJ2-5; 11 nucleotides align to TRBD2. The length of the CDR3 is 14 residues. The V gene's germline CDR1 is DFQATT and CDR2 SNEGSKA (reference sequence). V lost 1 base and J lost 2; bases outside the gene matches: 0. The CDR3 nucleotides are TGCAGTGCTAGAGCTAGCGGGAGGCAAGAGACCCAGTACTTC. It specifies CSARASGRQETQYF.

The V and J genes are TRBV20-1 and TRBJ2-3, with D perhaps being TRBD1 or TRBD2 (5 bases each). Trimming left V 4 bases short and J 5 bases short, with 16 bases between. Germline V gene sequence: CDR1 DFQATT, CDR2 SNEGSKA (reference sequence). The CDR3 totals 14 residues. The CDR3: CSATRVDGGDTQYF. CDR3 nucleotides: TGCAGTGCTACTCGGGTGGATGGGGGAGATACGCAGTATTTT.

V gene TRBV19 combines with J gene TRBJ1-2, with TRBD1 matching over 10 bases. Germline lookup yields CDR1 LNHDA and CDR2 SQIVND (reference sequence). The CDR3 loop spans 14 amino acids. The V and J ends lost 6 bases and 4 bases, in that order; junction bases with no gene match: 5. CDR3 nucleotides: TGTGCCAGTAGCCGACAGGGGGCAGGCTATGGCTACACCTTC. It yields the protein CASSRQGAGYGYTF.

The chain joins TRBV29-1 to TRBJ1-1; D perhaps matches TRBD1 (5 bases). This CDR3 spans 12 amino acids. Trimming removed 7 bases from V and 4 bases from J, with 13 bases in between. Per the germline V gene, CDR1 is SQVTM and CDR2 is ANQGSEA. The CDR3: CSGAAGSTEAFF. CDR3 DNA: TGCAGCGGGGCGGCAGGGAGCACTGAAGCTTTCTTT.

This chain connects TRBV9 to TRBJ1-2, with 7 bases fitting TRBD1. The V segment lost 2 bases and the J segment 7 bases; nucleotides outside the gene matches: 5. The CDR3 spans 13 residues. CDR1 SGDLS and CDR2 YYNGEE come from the germline V gene. In DNA, the CDR3 is TGTGCCAGCAGCGTGGGGACAGAAGGTGGCTACACCTTC. Encoded protein: CASSVGTEGGYTF.

The rearrangement joins TRBV15 to TRBJ1-2; D is ambiguous. The CDR3 runs to 14 residues. CDR1 LNHNV and CDR2 YYDKDF come from the germline V gene (reference sequence). V was clipped by 0 bases and J by 0 bases, with 5 bases between them. CDR3 loop: CATSRDLANYGYTF. The CDR3 DNA reads TGTGCCACCAGCAGAGATCTAGCTAACTATGGCTACACCTTC.

V usage is TRBV7-9 and J usage is TRBJ1-5, with TRBD1 matching over 7 bases. CDR3 size: 14 residues. Germline V gives CDR1 SEHNR, CDR2 FQNEAQ (reference sequence). V trimming: 5 bases; J trimming: 4 bases; junction bases outside the gene matches: 5. CDR3 bases: TGTGCCAGCAGCCCGCTGGACAGGAATCAGCCCCAGCATTTT. Residues: CASSPLDRNQPQHF.

This clonotype occurred once. The chain has TRBV19 and TRBJ2-5; possibly TRBD2 for D (5 bases). Trimming stripped 8 bases from V and 3 bases from J, with 16 bases between. The length of the CDR3 is 14 residues. Germline loops: CDR1 LNHDA, CDR2 SQIVND (reference sequence). CDR3 loop: CASGRQSGKETQYF. The DNA of the CDR3 is TGTGCCAGTGGTCGTCAAAGCGGCAAAGAGACCCAGTACTTC.

The chain recombines TRBV19 with TRBJ2-5, with TRBD2 matching 7 bases. V dropped 4 bases and J dropped 1; count of bases not matched to a gene: 3. Looked up from germline, CDR1 is LNHDA and CDR2 is SQIVND (reference sequence). There are 14 residues in the CDR3. The CDR3 region has the DNA TGTGCCAGTAGTAGGAGCGGGACCCAAGAGACCCAGTACTTC. This sequence encodes CASSRSGTQETQYF. The variable domain in full, completed from reference TRBV19 and TRBJ2-5, reads DGGITQSPKYLFRKEGQNVTLSCEQNLNHDAMYWYRQDPGQGLRLIYYSQIVNDFQKGDIAEGYSVSREKKESFPLTVTSAQKNPTAFYLCASSRSGTQETQYFGPGTRLLVL.

This clonotype was detected only a few times. The chain is built from TRBV24-1 and TRBJ2-2; D perhaps matches TRBD2 (5 bases). This CDR3 has 15 amino acids. The V gene lost 4 bases and the J gene lost 1 base, with 9 bases spanning the gap. Germline V gene data show CDR1 as KGHDR and CDR2 as SFDVKD. The CDR3 is CATSDSRENTGELFF. The CDR3 DNA reads as TGTGCCACCAGTGACTCGAGGGAGAACACCGGGGAGCTGTTTTTT.